This TCR beta chain was identified during a study of T cell responses to AZD1222 COVID-19 vaccine. Broader study findings: Vaccine-related CD4 TCRs covered spike, predominating at 160-218 and 743-854. It was only a handful of AZD1222 recipients who were seropositive at baseline. The reported proportion of spike-specific TCRs targeting unmutated variant regions was nearly half. Clonal diversity was possibly underestimated, and the donors were mostly white British, with more females.

Comments on this clone: No antigen is known for it.

The assay was immunoSEQ multiplex PCR, and TCRdb's table has in-frame clones only and misses some. The data show 120,000 or so clones, around 84% seen once. This CDR3 contains 16 residues. Germline assignment: CDR1 SGDLS and CDR2 YYNGEE. Trimming removed 3 bases from V and 2 bases from J, with 16 bases in between. The chain couples TRBV9 to TRBJ2-3; D remains unclear. The specimen comprised peripheral blood, sampled 28 days after the second AZD1222 dose. This receptor was taken from an adult who received the AZD1222 COVID-19 vaccine. The CDR3 region has the DNA TGTGCCAGCAGCGCCCGGAGAGAGACGTACACAGATACGCAGTATTTT. Translation: CASSARRETYTDTQYF.